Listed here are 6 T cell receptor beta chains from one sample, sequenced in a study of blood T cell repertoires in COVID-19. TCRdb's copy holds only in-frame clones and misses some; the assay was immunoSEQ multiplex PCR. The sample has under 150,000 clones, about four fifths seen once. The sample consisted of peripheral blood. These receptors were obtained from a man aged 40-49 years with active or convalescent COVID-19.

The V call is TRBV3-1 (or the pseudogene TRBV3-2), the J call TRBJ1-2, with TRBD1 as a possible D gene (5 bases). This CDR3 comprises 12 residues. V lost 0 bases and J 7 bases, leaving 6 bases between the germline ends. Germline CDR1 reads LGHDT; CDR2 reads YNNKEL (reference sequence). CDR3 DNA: TGTGCCAGCAGCCAAGAAGGGGTTGGCTACACCTTC. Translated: CASSQEGVGYTF.

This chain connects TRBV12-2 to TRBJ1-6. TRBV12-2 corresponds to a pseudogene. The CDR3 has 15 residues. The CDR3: CASRPEAAYNSPLHF. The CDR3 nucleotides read TGTGCAAGTCGCCCCGAAGCGGCCTATAATTCACCCCTCCACTTT.

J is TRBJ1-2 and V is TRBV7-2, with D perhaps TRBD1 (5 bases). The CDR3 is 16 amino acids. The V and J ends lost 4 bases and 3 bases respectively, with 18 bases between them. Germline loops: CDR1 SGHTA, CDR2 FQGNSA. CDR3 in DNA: TGTGCCAGCAGCTCCCCCATTGGGGCGGGGGACTATGGCTACACCTTC. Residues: CASSSPIGAGDYGYTF.

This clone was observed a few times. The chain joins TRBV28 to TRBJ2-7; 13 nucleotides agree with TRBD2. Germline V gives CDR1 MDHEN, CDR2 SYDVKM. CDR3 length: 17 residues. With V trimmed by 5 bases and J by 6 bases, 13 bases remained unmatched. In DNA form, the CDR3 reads TGTGCCAGCAGTCCGTCGCCCGGGACTAGCGGGGAGGGCGAGCAGTACTTC. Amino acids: CASSPSPGTSGEGEQYF.

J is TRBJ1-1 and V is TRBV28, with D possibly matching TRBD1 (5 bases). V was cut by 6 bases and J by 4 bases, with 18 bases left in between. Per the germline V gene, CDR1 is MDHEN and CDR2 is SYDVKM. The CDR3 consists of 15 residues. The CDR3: CASRGGGGESTEAFF. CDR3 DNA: TGTGCCAGCAGGGGGGGAGGCGGGGAGAGCACTGAAGCTTTCTTT. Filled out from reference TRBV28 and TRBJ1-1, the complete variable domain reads DVKVTQSSRYLVKRTGEKVFLECVQDMDHENMFWYRQDPGLGLRLIYFSYDVKMKEKGDIPEGYSVSREKKERFSLILESASTNQTSMYLCASRGGGGESTEAFFGQGTRLTVV.

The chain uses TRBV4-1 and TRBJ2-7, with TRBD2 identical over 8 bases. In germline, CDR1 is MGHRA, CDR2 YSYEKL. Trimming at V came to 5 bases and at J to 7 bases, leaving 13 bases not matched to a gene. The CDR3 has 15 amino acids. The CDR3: CASSREAGGTGEQYF. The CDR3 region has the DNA TGCGCCAGCAGCAGAGAGGCGGGGGGTACGGGGGAGCAGTACTTC.